These 18 T cell receptor beta chains originate from one sample sequenced in a study of OX40 agonist ivuxolimab in advanced cancers. Assay used: immunoSEQ multiplex PCR; TCRdb lists only in-frame clones, some missing. The sample lists about 80,000 clones, approximately 90% occurring once. This specimen consisted of CD4+ or CD8+ T cells sorted from blood, obtained in a trial of the OX40 agonist ivuxolimab. Receptors originate from an adult with an advanced solid tumor such as melanoma, head and neck, liver or kidney cancer.

CDR3 in amino acids: CASKGSFHEQFF. In DNA form, the CDR3 reads TGTGCCAGCAAGGGGTCTTTCCATGAGCAGTTCTTC. V usage is TRBV11-2 and J usage is TRBJ2-1, with D perhaps matching TRBD1 (5 bases). CDR1 and CDR2 from the germline V gene are SGHAT and FQNNGV. CDR3 length: 12 residues. V was shortened by 7 bases and J by 8 bases, with 12 bases between the two germline ends.

This clone turned up a few times. The gene calls are TRBV14 and TRBJ2-2, with D unresolved. V was trimmed by 0 bases and J by 0 bases, leaving 8 bases between them. CDR3 length: 16 residues. Germline V gene sequence: CDR1 SGHDN, CDR2 FVKESK. The CDR3 region has the DNA TGTGCCAGCAGCCAAGATCTGGCCACGAACACCGGGGAGCTGTTTTTT. Translated: CASSQDLATNTGELFF.

This clone was counted a single time. The V and J genes are TRBV29-1 and TRBJ1-1, with 9 bases aligning to TRBD1. The CDR3 has 13 residues. Germline V gene lookup returns CDR1 SQVTM and CDR2 ANQGSEA. V trimming: 6 bases; J trimming: 2 bases; junction bases outside the gene matches: 4. In DNA, the CDR3 is TGCAGCGTCCCGGGACAGGGCAACACTGAAGCTTTCTTT. It encodes CSVPGQGNTEAFF.

V is TRBV7-3 and J is TRBJ2-3; perhaps D is TRBD1 or TRBD2 (5 bases each). Germline V lookup: CDR1 SGHTA, CDR2 FQGTGA. This CDR3 comprises 14 residues. V dropped 5 bases and J dropped 6 bases, with 15 bases sitting between them. CDR3 sequence reads: CASSIDSGSDTQYF. In nucleotides, the CDR3 is TGTGCCAGCAGCATCGACAGTGGGAGTGATACGCAGTATTTT.

The V and J genes are TRBV19 and TRBJ2-3; 11 positions agree with TRBD2. V lost 5 bases and J lost 3; bases outside the gene matches: 7. The germline V gene encodes CDR1 LNHDA and CDR2 SQIVND (reference sequence). The CDR3 extends over 16 amino acids. The CDR3 nucleotides read TGTGCCAGTAGTCTACTAGCGGGGGCCCGGACAGATACGCAGTATTTT. It encodes CASSLLAGARTDTQYF. Based on the CDR3 plus reference TRBV19 and TRBJ2-3, the full variable domain is DGGITQSPKYLFRKEGQNVTLSCEQNLNHDAMYWYRQDPGQGLRLIYYSQIVNDFQKGDIAEGYSVSREKKESFPLTVTSAQKNPTAFYLCASSLLAGARTDTQYFGPGTRLTVL.

The J gene is TRBJ1-5, the V gene TRBV19; a weak D match, TRBD1 (6 bases). Trimming shortened V by 7 bases and J by 0 bases, and 13 bases separated the two germline ends. Per germline, CDR1 LNHDA and CDR2 SQIVND (reference sequence). The CDR3 runs 15 residues. The CDR3 here is CASNPLRGSNQPQHF. The DNA for the CDR3 is TGTGCCAGTAACCCGCTCAGGGGTAGCAATCAGCCCCAGCATTTT.

The V and J genes are TRBV7-3 and TRBJ2-2; D call uncertain. The germline CDR1 and CDR2 sequences are SGHTA and FQGTGA. The CDR3 length is 13 residues. V was clipped by 5 bases and J by 3 bases, with 7 bases between them. CDR3 residues: CASSRWDTGELFF. The CDR3 nucleotides are TGTGCCAGCAGCCGATGGGACACCGGGGAGCTGTTTTTT.

This chain uses TRBV11-2 with TRBJ1-2; D gene uncertain. The CDR3 totals 16 residues. Germline V gene data show CDR1 as SGHAT and CDR2 as FQNNGV. V gave up 5 bases and J gave up 8 bases, with 24 bases separating them. The CDR3 loop is CASSPLSARPFGGYTF. The CDR3 DNA sequence: TGTGCCAGCAGCCCCCTGTCTGCACGACCTTTCGGAGGCTACACCTTC. The variable domain in full, completed from reference TRBV11-2 and TRBJ1-2, reads EAGVAQSPRYKIIEKRQSVAFWCNPISGHATLYWYQQILGQGPKLLIQFQNNGVVDDSQLPKDRFSAERLKGVDSTLKIQPAKLEDSAVYLCASSPLSARPFGGYTFGSGTRLTVV.

The V call is TRBV5-1, the J call TRBJ2-3; TRBD2 is a possible D gene (6 bases). The CDR3 is made up of 14 amino acids. Trimming took 4 bases from V and 4 from J, leaving 13 bases between them. Germline V gene lookup returns CDR1 SGHRS and CDR2 YFSETQ. CDR3 loop: CASSRGGHSDTQYF. For the CDR3, the DNA is TGCGCCAGCAGCCGGGGAGGCCACTCAGATACGCAGTATTTT.

This chain links TRBV28 with TRBJ1-2; 9 positions agree with TRBD1. Germline CDR1 reads MDHEN; CDR2 reads SYDVKM. Unmatched junction bases numbered 5, after V lost 7 bases and J lost 2 bases. This CDR3 region has 14 residues. CDR3: CASNLGTGNYGYTF. CDR3 sequence (DNA): TGTGCCAGCAATCTCGGGACAGGGAACTATGGCTACACCTTC.

The V and J genes are TRBV6-1 and TRBJ1-2; D not resolved. Trimming stripped 5 bases from V and 7 bases from J, with 14 bases between. Germline V gene lookup returns CDR1 MNHNS and CDR2 SASEGT. The CDR3 is 13 residues long. CDR3 sequence: CASSSPGVGGYTF. The CDR3 DNA reads TGTGCCAGCAGTTCACCCGGGGTCGGTGGCTACACCTTC.

The rearrangement uses TRBV9 and TRBJ2-7, with a possible D match to TRBD1 (5 bases). V gave up 2 bases and J gave up 3 bases, with 12 bases separating them. The germline gives CDR1 SGDLS, CDR2 YYNGEE. The CDR3 length is 14 residues. The CDR3 loop is CASSVRDRGYEQYF. The CDR3 nucleotides are TGTGCCAGCAGCGTCCGAGACAGAGGCTACGAGCAGTACTTC.

This chain joins TRBV7-2 and TRBJ2-7; D unclear. Trimming took off 2 bases at V and 1 base at J, with 9 bases between the two ends. From germline, CDR1 is SGHTA and CDR2 FQGNSA. The CDR3 loop spans 14 amino acids. CDR3 in DNA: TGTGCCAGCAGCTTATTTACCCTGTCCTACGAGCAGTACTTC. It translates to CASSLFTLSYEQYF.

The chain uses TRBV7-9 and TRBJ2-3; tentative D call: TRBD2 (5 bases). Trimming shortened V by 4 bases and J by 3 bases, and 8 bases separated the two germline ends. Germline V gives CDR1 SEHNR, CDR2 FQNEAQ (reference sequence). CDR3 length equals 13 residues. The CDR3 DNA follows: TGTGCCAGCAGCTACGACTATACAGATACGCAGTATTTT. As protein: CASSYDYTDTQYF.

The sample holds a few counts of this clone. V gene TRBV7-9 combines with J gene TRBJ1-1, with D possibly TRBD1 on 6 matching bases. The length of the CDR3 is 15 residues. Trimming cost V 5 bases and J 1 base, with 14 bases left between them. Germline V gene lookup returns CDR1 SEHNR and CDR2 FQNEAQ (reference sequence). In DNA form, the CDR3 reads TGTGCCAGCAGCGCCCGACAGGTTACGAACACTGAAGCTTTCTTT. It is translated as CASSARQVTNTEAFF.

This chain joins TRBV10-3 and TRBJ1-1; 7 bases map to TRBD1. CDR1 is ENHRY and CDR2 is SYGVKD in the germline V gene. V gave up 11 bases and J gave up 7 bases; unmatched junction bases: 7. This CDR3 is built from 11 residues. CDR3 bases: TGTGCCTCAGGGGGGTTAGTTGAAGCTTTCTTT. Protein product: CASGGLVEAFF.

V and J are TRBV7-9 and TRBJ2-7; the match to TRBD1 covers 11 bases. After removal of 4 bases from V and 3 bases from J, the junction contained 11 bases not matched to a gene. The CDR3 length is 17 residues. The germline V gene encodes CDR1 SEHNR and CDR2 FQNEAQ (reference sequence). The DNA of the CDR3 is TGTGCCAGCAGCTCCACCCTAGGACAGGGGGCGAGCTACGAGCAGTACTTC. It is translated as CASSSTLGQGASYEQYF.

This clone has a single count. The rearrangement joins TRBV29-1 to TRBJ2-7, with 8 bases lining up with TRBD2. Germline V gene lookup returns CDR1 SQVTM and CDR2 ANQGSEA. With V trimmed by 6 bases and J by 2 bases, 9 bases remained unmatched. CDR3 length equals 14 residues. Here the CDR3 reads CSVSRVAGTYEQYF. The CDR3 DNA sequence: TGCAGCGTCTCCAGGGTAGCGGGGACCTACGAGCAGTACTTC.